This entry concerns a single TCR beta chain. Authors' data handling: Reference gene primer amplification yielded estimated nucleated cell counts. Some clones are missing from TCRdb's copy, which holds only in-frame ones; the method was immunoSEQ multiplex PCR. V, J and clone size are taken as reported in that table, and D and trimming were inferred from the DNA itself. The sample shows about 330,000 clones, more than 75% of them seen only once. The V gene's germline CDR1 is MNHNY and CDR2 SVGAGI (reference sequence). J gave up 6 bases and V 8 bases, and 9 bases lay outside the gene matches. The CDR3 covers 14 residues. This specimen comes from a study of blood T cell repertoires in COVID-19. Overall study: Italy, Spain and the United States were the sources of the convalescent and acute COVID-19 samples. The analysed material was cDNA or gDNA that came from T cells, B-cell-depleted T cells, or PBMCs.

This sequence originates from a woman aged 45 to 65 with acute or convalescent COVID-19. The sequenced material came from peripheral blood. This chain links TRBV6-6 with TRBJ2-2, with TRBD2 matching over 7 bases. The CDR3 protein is CASGGVLRAGELFF. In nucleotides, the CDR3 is TGTGCCAGCGGGGGGGTACTCCGCGCCGGGGAGCTGTTTTTT.